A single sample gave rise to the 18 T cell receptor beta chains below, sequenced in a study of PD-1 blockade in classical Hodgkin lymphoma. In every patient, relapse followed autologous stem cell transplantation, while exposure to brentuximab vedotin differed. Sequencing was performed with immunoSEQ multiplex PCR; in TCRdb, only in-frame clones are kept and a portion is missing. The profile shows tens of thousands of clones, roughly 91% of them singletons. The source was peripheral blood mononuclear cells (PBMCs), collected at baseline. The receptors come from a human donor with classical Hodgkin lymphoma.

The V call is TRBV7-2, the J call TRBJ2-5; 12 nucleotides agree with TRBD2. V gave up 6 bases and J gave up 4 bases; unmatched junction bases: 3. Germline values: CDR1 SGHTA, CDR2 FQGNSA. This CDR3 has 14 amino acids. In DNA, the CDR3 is TGTGCCAGCAGAGCACTAGCGGGAGGAGAGACCCAGTACTTC. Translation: CASRALAGGETQYF.

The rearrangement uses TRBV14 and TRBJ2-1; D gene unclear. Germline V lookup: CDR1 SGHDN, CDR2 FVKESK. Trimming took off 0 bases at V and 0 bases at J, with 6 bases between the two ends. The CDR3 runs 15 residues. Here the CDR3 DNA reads TGTGCCAGCAGCCAAGACGTGAGCTCCTACAATGAGCAGTTCTTC. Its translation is CASSQDVSSYNEQFF.

CDR3 sequence: CASSVLAGGPHNEQFF. The CDR3 DNA reads TGCGCCAGCAGCGTTCTCGCGGGAGGGCCCCACAATGAGCAGTTCTTC. The chain has TRBV5-1 and TRBJ2-1, with 9 positions matching TRBD2. Unmatched junction bases numbered 10, after V lost 4 bases and J lost 5 bases. Germline loops: CDR1 SGHRS, CDR2 YFSETQ. The CDR3 loop spans 16 amino acids.

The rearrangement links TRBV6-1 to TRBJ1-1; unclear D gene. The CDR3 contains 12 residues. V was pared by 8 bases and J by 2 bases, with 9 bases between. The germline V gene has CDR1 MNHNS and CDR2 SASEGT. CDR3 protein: CASLGPNTEAFF. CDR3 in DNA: TGTGCCAGCCTTGGCCCTAACACTGAAGCTTTCTTT.

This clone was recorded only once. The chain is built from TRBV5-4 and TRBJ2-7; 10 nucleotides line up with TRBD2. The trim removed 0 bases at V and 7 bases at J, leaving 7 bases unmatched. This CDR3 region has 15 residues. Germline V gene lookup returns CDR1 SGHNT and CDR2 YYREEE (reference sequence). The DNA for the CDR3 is TGTGCCAGCAGCTTGGCTTCATGGACTAGCGGTGAGCAGTACTTC. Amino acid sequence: CASSLASWTSGEQYF.

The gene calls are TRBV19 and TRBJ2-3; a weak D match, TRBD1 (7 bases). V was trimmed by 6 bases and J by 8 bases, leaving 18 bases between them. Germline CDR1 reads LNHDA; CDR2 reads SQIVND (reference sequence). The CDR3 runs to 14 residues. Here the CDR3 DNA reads TGTGCCAGTAGCTATAAACCTCAGGGGGGTACGCAGTATTTT. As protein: CASSYKPQGGTQYF.

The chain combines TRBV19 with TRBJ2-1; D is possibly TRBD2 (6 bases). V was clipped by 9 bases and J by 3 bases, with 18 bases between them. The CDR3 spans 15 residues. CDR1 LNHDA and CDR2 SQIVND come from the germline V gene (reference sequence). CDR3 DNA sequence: TGTGCCAGCCGCCCGGGCGGGGTCGGCTACAATGAGCAGTTCTTC. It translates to CASRPGGVGYNEQFF.

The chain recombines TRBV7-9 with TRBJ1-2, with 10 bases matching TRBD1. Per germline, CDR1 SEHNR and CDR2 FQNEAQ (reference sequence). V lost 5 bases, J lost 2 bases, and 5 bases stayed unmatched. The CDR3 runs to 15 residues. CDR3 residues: CASSQSGQGNYGYTF. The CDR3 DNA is TGTGCCAGCAGCCAATCGGGACAGGGGAACTATGGCTACACCTTC. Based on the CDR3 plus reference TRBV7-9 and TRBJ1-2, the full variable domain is DTGVSQNPRHKITKRGQNVTFRCDPISEHNRLYWYRQTLGQGPEFLTYFQNEAQLEKSRLLSDRFSAERPKGSFSTLEIQRTEQGDSAMYLCASSQSGQGNYGYTFGSGTRLTVV.

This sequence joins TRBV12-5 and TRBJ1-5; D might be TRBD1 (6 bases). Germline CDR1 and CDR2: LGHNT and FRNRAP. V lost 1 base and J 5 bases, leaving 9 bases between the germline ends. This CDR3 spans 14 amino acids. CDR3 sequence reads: CASGLEDRDQPQHF. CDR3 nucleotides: TGTGCTAGTGGTTTGGAGGACAGAGATCAGCCCCAGCATTTT.

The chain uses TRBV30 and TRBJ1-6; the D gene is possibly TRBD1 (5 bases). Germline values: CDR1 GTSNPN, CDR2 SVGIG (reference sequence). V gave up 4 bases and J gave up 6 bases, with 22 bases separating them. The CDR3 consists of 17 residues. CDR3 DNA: TGTGCCTGGACGAGGTTATTGGAGAAAAGGGGTAATTCACCCCTCCACTTT. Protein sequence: CAWTRLLEKRGNSPLHF. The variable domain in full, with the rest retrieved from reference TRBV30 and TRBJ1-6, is SQTIHQWPATLVQPVGSPLSLECTVEGTSNPNLYWYRQAAGRGLQLLFYSVGIGQISSEVPQNLSASRPQDRQFILSSKKLLLSDSGFYLCAWTRLLEKRGNSPLHFGNGTRLTVT.

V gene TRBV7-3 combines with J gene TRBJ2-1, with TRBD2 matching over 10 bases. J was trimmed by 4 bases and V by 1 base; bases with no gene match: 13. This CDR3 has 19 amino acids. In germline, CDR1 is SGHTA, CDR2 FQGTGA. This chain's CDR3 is CASSLIGASGRTPYNEQFF. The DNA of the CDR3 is TGTGCCAGCAGCTTAATCGGTGCTAGCGGGAGAACCCCTTACAATGAGCAGTTCTTC.

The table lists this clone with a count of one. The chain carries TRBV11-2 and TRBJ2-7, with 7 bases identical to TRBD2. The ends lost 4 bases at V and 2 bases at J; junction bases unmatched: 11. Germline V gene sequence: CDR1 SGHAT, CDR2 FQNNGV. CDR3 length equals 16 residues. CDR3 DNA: TGTGCCAGCAGCTCTACTAGCGAGAGACGGCCCTACGAGCAGTACTTC. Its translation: CASSSTSERRPYEQYF.

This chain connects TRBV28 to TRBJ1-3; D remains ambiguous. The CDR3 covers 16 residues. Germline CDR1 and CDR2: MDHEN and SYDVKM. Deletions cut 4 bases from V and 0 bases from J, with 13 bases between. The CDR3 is CASSSSRFVSGNTIYF. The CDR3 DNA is TGTGCCAGCAGTTCCTCACGATTCGTCTCTGGAAACACCATATATTTT.

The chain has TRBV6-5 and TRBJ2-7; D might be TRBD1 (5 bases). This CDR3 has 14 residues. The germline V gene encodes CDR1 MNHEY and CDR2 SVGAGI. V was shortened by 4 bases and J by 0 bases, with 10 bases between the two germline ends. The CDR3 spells CASSLAGSSYEQYF. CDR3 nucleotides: TGTGCCAGCAGTTTAGCAGGGTCCTCCTACGAGCAGTACTTC.

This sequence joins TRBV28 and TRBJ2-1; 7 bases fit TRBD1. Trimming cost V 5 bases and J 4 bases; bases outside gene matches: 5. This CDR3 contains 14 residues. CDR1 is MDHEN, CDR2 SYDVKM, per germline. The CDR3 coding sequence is TGTGCCAGCAGTCCCCAGGACAGGTACAATGAGCAGTTCTTC. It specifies CASSPQDRYNEQFF.

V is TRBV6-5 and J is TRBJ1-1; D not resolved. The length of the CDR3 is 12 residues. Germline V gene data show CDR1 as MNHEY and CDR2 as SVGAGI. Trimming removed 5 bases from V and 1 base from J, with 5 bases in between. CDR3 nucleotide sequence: TGTGCCAGCAGTGAACAGAACACTGAAGCTTTCTTT. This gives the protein CASSEQNTEAFF.

CDR3 amino acids: CASSYSETGGSYEQYF. For the CDR3, the DNA is TGTGCCAGCAGTTACTCAGAGACAGGGGGCTCGTACGAGCAGTACTTC. The chain has TRBV6-5 and TRBJ2-7; 10 nucleotides line up with TRBD1. The CDR3 is made up of 16 amino acids. Germline V gene lookup returns CDR1 MNHEY and CDR2 SVGAGI. The V gene end was trimmed by 0 bases and the J gene end by 4 bases; junction bases not matched to a gene: 6.

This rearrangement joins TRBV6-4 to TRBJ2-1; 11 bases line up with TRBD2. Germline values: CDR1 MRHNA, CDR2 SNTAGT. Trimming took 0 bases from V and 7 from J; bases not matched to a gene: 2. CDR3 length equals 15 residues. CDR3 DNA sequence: TGTGCCAGCAGTGACTCACCTAGCGGGAGGAATGAGCAGTTCTTC. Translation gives CASSDSPSGRNEQFF.